The entry below describes one T cell receptor beta chain. Its matching antigen is unknown. The data originate from a study of cytomegalovirus exposure and HLA in healthy donors. The study, taken as a whole, reports: Previous analysis showed most TCR beta V segments were productive about 90% or about 30% of the time. A reported reduction in N-insertions relative to the 666-donor mean was seen in an Asian-associated ancestry cluster in a later analysis. TCR beta sequences reportedly predicted most subjects' HLA-A and HLA-B alleles accurately. Only CMV serostatus was available as immune exposure information.

60 Vbeta and 13 Jbeta primers were used in PCR. Method: immunoSEQ multiplex PCR; TCRdb's copy keeps in-frame clones and lacks some. This table lists tens of thousands of clones. Germline V lookup: CDR1 SQVTM, CDR2 ANQGSEA. This CDR3 region has 11 residues. V lost 5 bases to trimming and J lost 8 bases; unmatched junction nucleotides: 3. V gene TRBV29-1 combines with J gene TRBJ2-1, with TRBD2 matching 7 bases. The sequencing sample was made of PBMCs. This TCR came from a man aged 50 or older in good health and CMV-seropositive. This CDR3 is CSVREVHEQFF. CDR3 coding DNA: TGCAGCGTTCGGGAGGTCCATGAGCAGTTCTTC.